Listed below are T cell receptor beta chains from one sample, sequenced in a study of regulatory T cells in long-lasting Graves disease. TCRdb re-analysed the multiplex PCR reads in MiXCR, keeping a single row per CDR3 protein. The data contain some 430,000 distinct CDR3 sequences, under 25% of them singletons. The starting material was peripheral blood mononuclear cells (PBMCs), obtained when the disease was refractory, from a patient treated with antithyroid drugs. These receptors originate from a female donor with Graves disease. Each CDR3 is given with its conserved first and last residue. Each record gives: clone size, J gene, D gene, V gene, CDR3 protein. The D gene is left open where the match is weak. Clone size, where shown, is once, few, many, or a class for clones that have expanded.

clone size: few
J gene: TRBJ2-7
D gene: -
V gene: TRBV15
CDR3 protein: CATSRGGNSYEQYF

clone size: once
J gene: TRBJ2-7
D gene: -
V gene: TRBV6-9
CDR3 protein: CASSYSSREQYF

clone size: many
J gene: TRBJ1-6
D gene: -
V gene: TRBV20-1
CDR3 protein: CSADSPLHF

clone size: -
J gene: TRBJ2-2
D gene: TRBD1
V gene: TRBV24-1
CDR3 protein: CATSETGSNTGELFF

clone size: many
J gene: TRBJ1-6
D gene: -
V gene: TRBV11-2
CDR3 protein: CASSIHRAVNSPLHF

clone size: many
J gene: TRBJ2-7
D gene: -
V gene: TRBV11-2
CDR3 protein: CASSLGGRGFGAYEQYF

clone size: few
J gene: TRBJ2-7
D gene: TRBD1
V gene: TRBV5-1
CDR3 protein: CASSLQGGAYEQYF

clone size: few
J gene: TRBJ1-1
D gene: -
V gene: TRBV7-9
CDR3 protein: CASTRIGGEAFF

clone size: many
J gene: TRBJ2-7
D gene: -
V gene: TRBV7-2
CDR3 protein: CASGLGKTYEQYF

clone size: many
J gene: TRBJ1-1
D gene: -
V gene: TRBV11-2
CDR3 protein: CASSLDGPGLNTEAFF

clone size: -
J gene: TRBJ2-5
D gene: TRBD2
V gene: TRBV3-1
CDR3 protein: CASSHNQRGGETQYF

clone size: many
J gene: TRBJ2-5
D gene: -
V gene: TRBV11-2
CDR3 protein: CASSLEVSSQETQYF

clone size: few
J gene: TRBJ1-1
D gene: -
V gene: TRBV19
CDR3 protein: CASSIWPGNTEAFF

clone size: -
J gene: TRBJ1-6
D gene: TRBD1
V gene: TRBV5-1
CDR3 protein: CASSNDRVSSPLHF

clone size: -
J gene: TRBJ1-4
D gene: -
V gene: TRBV20-1
CDR3 protein: CSARGDRSMGEKLFF

clone size: -
J gene: TRBJ2-7
D gene: -
V gene: TRBV4-3
CDR3 protein: CASSRGLDSYEQYF

clone size: few
J gene: TRBJ1-5
D gene: TRBD1
V gene: TRBV7-2
CDR3 protein: CASSVSGTGEERGQPQHF

clone size: -
J gene: TRBJ1-5
D gene: -
V gene: TRBV7-2
CDR3 protein: CASSPRNRDQPQHF

clone size: many
J gene: TRBJ1-1
D gene: TRBD1
V gene: TRBV6-1
CDR3 protein: CASSRTGGDTEAFF

clone size: -
J gene: TRBJ1-5
D gene: -
V gene: TRBV4-2
CDR3 protein: CASSQDRHNQPQHF

clone size: few
J gene: TRBJ2-7
D gene: TRBD1
V gene: TRBV14
CDR3 protein: CASSHAGTGGAEQYF

clone size: -
J gene: TRBJ1-1
D gene: -
V gene: TRBV5-1
CDR3 protein: CASSVGHEGNTEAFF

clone size: few
J gene: TRBJ2-7
D gene: -
V gene: TRBV6-2/TRBV6-3
CDR3 protein: CASTRGGDRSYEQYF

clone size: many
J gene: TRBJ2-7
D gene: -
V gene: TRBV7-9
CDR3 protein: CASSSSFLGAPYEQYF

clone size: few
J gene: TRBJ2-7
D gene: TRBD1
V gene: TRBV6-1
CDR3 protein: CASRLGQGIYEQYF

clone size: many
J gene: TRBJ2-7
D gene: -
V gene: TRBV7-2
CDR3 protein: CASSTPQGGEQYF

clone size: many
J gene: TRBJ1-2
D gene: TRBD1
V gene: TRBV28
CDR3 protein: CASSPRDSFYGYTF

clone size: many
J gene: TRBJ1-2
D gene: -
V gene: TRBV28
CDR3 protein: CASSLVQDYGYTF

clone size: few
J gene: TRBJ1-3
D gene: -
V gene: TRBV9
CDR3 protein: CASSAQEGGYGNTIYF

clone size: many
J gene: TRBJ1-6
D gene: -
V gene: TRBV13
CDR3 protein: CASSLAGDNNSPLHF

clone size: many
J gene: TRBJ2-7
D gene: -
V gene: TRBV19
CDR3 protein: CASSTGSSYEQYF

clone size: -
J gene: TRBJ1-5
D gene: TRBD1
V gene: TRBV7-2
CDR3 protein: CASTTGAGNQPQHF